This is a list of T cell receptor beta chains from one sample in a study of identical twins' blood T cells. TCRdb analysed the 5' RACE reads with MiXCR anew, one entry per CDR3 protein. The table lists hundreds of thousands of distinct CDR3 sequences, 25% to 35% of them singletons, with roughly 5.5% in the top ten. Sequenced sample: PBMCs. The receptor source for this set is a woman between 18 and 55 years old in good health. Both conserved end residues are trimmed from each CDR3. Each record gives: V gene, J gene, clone size, CDR3 protein. Expanded clones get a size class; other rows say once, few or many, or leave the size out.

v_call: TRBV7-9
j_call: TRBJ2-1
clone_size: few
cdr3_aa: ATSGSQSSYNEQF

v_call: TRBV5-1
j_call: TRBJ2-2
clone_size: .
cdr3_aa: VSSSLRGENTGELF

v_call: TRBV7-9
j_call: TRBJ1-2
clone_size: few
cdr3_aa: ASSLGADDGYT

v_call: TRBV29-1
j_call: TRBJ1-5
clone_size: few
cdr3_aa: SGQGQPQH

v_call: TRBV12-3/TRBV12-4
j_call: TRBJ1-1
clone_size: .
cdr3_aa: ANSYEKTEAF

v_call: TRBV20-1
j_call: TRBJ1-1
clone_size: .
cdr3_aa: SASRGDTESF

v_call: TRBV6-2/TRBV6-3
j_call: TRBJ2-7
clone_size: .
cdr3_aa: ASSYGPYEKY

v_call: TRBV7-8
j_call: TRBJ1-4
clone_size: few
cdr3_aa: ASSLEREKLF

v_call: TRBV12-3/TRBV12-4
j_call: TRBJ1-2
clone_size: few
cdr3_aa: ASSPGTAGSDNYGYT

v_call: TRBV29-1
j_call: TRBJ1-2
clone_size: .
cdr3_aa: SASTGDGYGYT

v_call: TRBV10-3
j_call: TRBJ1-5
clone_size: .
cdr3_aa: AISGGNSNHPQH

v_call: TRBV20-1
j_call: TRBJ2-3
clone_size: .
cdr3_aa: SASSLADTDTQY

v_call: TRBV4-3
j_call: TRBJ1-2
clone_size: few
cdr3_aa: ASSRRAAAANYGYT

v_call: TRBV5-1
j_call: TRBJ2-7
clone_size: few
cdr3_aa: ASSGGTVSSYEQY

v_call: TRBV6-1
j_call: TRBJ1-4
clone_size: .
cdr3_aa: ASNGGGNPEKLF

v_call: TRBV29-1
j_call: TRBJ1-1
clone_size: few
cdr3_aa: SVRTGGNTEAF

v_call: TRBV10-2
j_call: TRBJ1-5
clone_size: .
cdr3_aa: ASSDRGGTNQPQH

v_call: TRBV10-3
j_call: TRBJ2-3
clone_size: few
cdr3_aa: AISIAGGPSPY

v_call: TRBV12-3/TRBV12-4
j_call: TRBJ1-1
clone_size: .
cdr3_aa: ASSFSAALNTEAF

v_call: TRBV3-1
j_call: TRBJ2-1
clone_size: .
cdr3_aa: ASSQEGRLQF

v_call: TRBV28
j_call: TRBJ2-3
clone_size: many
cdr3_aa: ASSWARSTDTQY

v_call: TRBV10-3
j_call: TRBJ2-7
clone_size: .
cdr3_aa: AISEVSGTGAYEQY

v_call: TRBV11-2
j_call: TRBJ2-1
clone_size: .
cdr3_aa: ASSPTRNNEQF

v_call: TRBV5-1
j_call: TRBJ1-1
clone_size: few
cdr3_aa: ASSSTVGDTEAF

v_call: TRBV7-9
j_call: TRBJ1-4
clone_size: many
cdr3_aa: ASSSVNEKLF

v_call: TRBV5-1
j_call: TRBJ2-1
clone_size: few
cdr3_aa: ASFRGGPYNEQF

v_call: TRBV18
j_call: TRBJ2-1
clone_size: .
cdr3_aa: ASSPRLAALYNEQF

v_call: TRBV6-5
j_call: TRBJ1-2
clone_size: few
cdr3_aa: ASSKGTVYGYT

v_call: TRBV6-2/TRBV6-3
j_call: TRBJ2-1
clone_size: .
cdr3_aa: AVGRISYNDQF

v_call: TRBV20-1
j_call: TRBJ1-2
clone_size: .
cdr3_aa: SASYRHMVNGYT

v_call: TRBV9
j_call: TRBJ2-7
clone_size: few
cdr3_aa: ASSVDPVTYEQY

v_call: TRBV7-2
j_call: TRBJ2-1
clone_size: .
cdr3_aa: ASSLIQAMNSYNEQF

v_call: TRBV29-1
j_call: TRBJ1-1
clone_size: .
cdr3_aa: SGKGWNTEAF

v_call: TRBV20-1
j_call: TRBJ1-2
clone_size: .
cdr3_aa: SAPRGALYVYT

v_call: TRBV5-1
j_call: TRBJ2-1
clone_size: .
cdr3_aa: ASSLDRAISNEQF

v_call: TRBV20-1
j_call: TRBJ2-1
clone_size: many
cdr3_aa: SARSLLAGYYNEQF

v_call: TRBV2
j_call: TRBJ1-4
clone_size: .
cdr3_aa: ASATGAFNEKLF

v_call: TRBV7-2
j_call: TRBJ1-2
clone_size: .
cdr3_aa: ASSSRLLNYGYT

v_call: TRBV5-4
j_call: TRBJ1-2
clone_size: .
cdr3_aa: ASSTGQSYGYT

v_call: TRBV9
j_call: TRBJ2-1
clone_size: .
cdr3_aa: ASSVWTGTSNEQF

v_call: TRBV5-1
j_call: TRBJ2-4
clone_size: .
cdr3_aa: ASTGSDQIQY

v_call: TRBV20-1
j_call: TRBJ1-1
clone_size: .
cdr3_aa: SARADVNTEAF

v_call: TRBV10-3
j_call: TRBJ2-3
clone_size: many
cdr3_aa: AISVGWGTDTQY

v_call: TRBV7-9
j_call: TRBJ1-2
clone_size: few
cdr3_aa: ASSPYRDPYGYT

v_call: TRBV29-1
j_call: TRBJ1-1
clone_size: .
cdr3_aa: SGSRENTEAF

v_call: TRBV6-2/TRBV6-3
j_call: TRBJ1-1
clone_size: .
cdr3_aa: ASSYGAGRTEAF

v_call: TRBV19
j_call: TRBJ1-5
clone_size: .
cdr3_aa: ASSRDRGNSNQPQH

v_call: TRBV7-2
j_call: TRBJ2-3
clone_size: .
cdr3_aa: ASSLIGGRVDTQY

v_call: TRBV7-2
j_call: TRBJ2-1
clone_size: .
cdr3_aa: ASSFSSLPYNEQF

v_call: TRBV2
j_call: TRBJ2-5
clone_size: .
cdr3_aa: ASSASWSSQETQY

v_call: TRBV20-1
j_call: TRBJ1-2
clone_size: .
cdr3_aa: SASDPNYGYT

v_call: TRBV14
j_call: TRBJ2-1
clone_size: few
cdr3_aa: ASSPYRDISYNEQF

v_call: TRBV20-1
j_call: TRBJ1-3
clone_size: .
cdr3_aa: SARSQGRNTIY

v_call: TRBV29-1
j_call: TRBJ1-4
clone_size: many
cdr3_aa: SVGRGRSEKLF

v_call: TRBV6-5
j_call: TRBJ2-3
clone_size: .
cdr3_aa: ASSWTSGLTDTQY

v_call: TRBV4-1
j_call: TRBJ2-7
clone_size: few
cdr3_aa: ASSQVGSSYEQY

v_call: TRBV7-9
j_call: TRBJ2-1
clone_size: .
cdr3_aa: ASSFLRGTSGRTITNEQF